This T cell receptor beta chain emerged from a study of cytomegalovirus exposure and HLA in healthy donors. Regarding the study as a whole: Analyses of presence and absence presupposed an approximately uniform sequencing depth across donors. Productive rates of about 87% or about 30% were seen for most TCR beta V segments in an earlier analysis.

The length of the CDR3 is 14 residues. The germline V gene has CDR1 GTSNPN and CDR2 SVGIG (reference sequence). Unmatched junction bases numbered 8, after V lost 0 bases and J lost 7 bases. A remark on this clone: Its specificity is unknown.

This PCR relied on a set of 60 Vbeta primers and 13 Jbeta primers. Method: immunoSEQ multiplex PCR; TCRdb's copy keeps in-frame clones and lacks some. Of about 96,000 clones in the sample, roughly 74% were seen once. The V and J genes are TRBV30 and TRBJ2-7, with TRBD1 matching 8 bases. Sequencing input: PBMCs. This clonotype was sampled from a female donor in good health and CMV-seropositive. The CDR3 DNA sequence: TGTGCCTGGAGTGTACTGACAGGGGATCGAGAGCAGTACTTC. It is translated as CAWSVLTGDREQYF. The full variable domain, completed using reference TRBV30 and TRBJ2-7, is SQTIHQWPATLVQPVGSPLSLECTVEGTSNPNLYWYRQAAGRGLQLLFYSVGIGQISSEVPQNLSASRPQDRQFILSSKKLLLSDSGFYLCAWSVLTGDREQYFGPGTRLTVT.